These 22 T cell receptor beta chains originate from one sample sequenced in a study of ipilimumab plus nivolumab after autologous stem cell transplantation. The repertoire was sequenced with immunoSEQ multiplex PCR; TCRdb's copy has only in-frame clones and lacks some. This sample has roughly 16,000 clones, with roughly four fifths found just once. The source material was PBMCs, sampled in a trial of ipilimumab plus nivolumab as post-transplant consolidation. The receptors here all came from a male donor with diffuse large B-cell lymphoma.

V is TRBV9 and J is TRBJ2-3; 8 nucleotides match TRBD2. Trimming removed 4 bases from V and 4 bases from J; junction bases left unmatched: 8. Germline V gene lookup returns CDR1 SGDLS and CDR2 YYNGEE. The CDR3 spans 15 residues. The CDR3 region is CASSISGVLPDTQYF. The CDR3 DNA follows: TGTGCCAGCAGCATTAGCGGGGTCCTCCCAGATACGCAGTATTTT.

This clone was picked up one time. J is TRBJ2-5 and V is TRBV30, with TRBD1 as a possible D gene (6 bases). The CDR3 has 12 residues. Deletions cut 7 bases from V and 4 bases from J, with 13 bases between. Germline V CDR1 and CDR2: GTSNPN, SVGIG (reference sequence). CDR3 sequence reads: CAFDRRRETQYF. The DNA of the CDR3 is TGTGCCTTCGACAGGAGACGAGAGACCCAGTACTTC.

This clone appeared once. This chain links TRBV14 with TRBJ2-3; 8 bases map to TRBD2. Germline V CDR1 and CDR2: SGHDN, FVKESK. The CDR3 extends over 17 amino acids. Germline trimming cut 0 bases from V and 4 bases from J; bases unmatched to any gene: 9. The CDR3: CASSQEAGAGLADTQYF. CDR3 coding DNA: TGTGCCAGCAGCCAAGAGGCGGGCGCGGGACTAGCAGATACGCAGTATTTT.

This clone occurred once. This sequence joins TRBV27 and TRBJ2-1, with TRBD2 identical over 7 bases. This CDR3 has 13 residues. CDR1 and CDR2 (germline): MNHEY, SMNVEV (reference sequence). V gave up 6 bases and J gave up 5 bases; unmatched junction bases: 4. Here the CDR3 DNA reads TGTGCCAGCAGACCGGGACTAAACAATGAGCAGTTCTTC. As protein: CASRPGLNNEQFF.

The rearrangement uses TRBV7-9 and TRBJ2-5; D might be TRBD2 (7 bases). The ends were cut back, 0 bases at V and 4 bases at J, with 12 bases in the middle. The CDR3 consists of 15 residues. CDR1 and CDR2 from the germline V gene are SEHNR and FQNEAQ (reference sequence). The CDR3 spells CASSLARGGRETQYF. Here the CDR3 DNA reads TGTGCCAGCAGCTTAGCGAGGGGGGGGCGAGAGACCCAGTACTTC.

In this sample, this clone turned up a few times. The rearrangement uses TRBV6-1 and TRBJ1-4; 8 bases line up with TRBD1. Germline V lookup: CDR1 MNHNS, CDR2 SASEGT. The CDR3 contains 15 residues. The V gene end was trimmed by 5 bases and the J gene end by 4 bases; junction bases not matched to a gene: 6. CDR3 sequence: CASSLNRGGNEKLFF. As DNA, the CDR3 is TGTGCCAGCAGTCTAAACAGGGGGGGTAATGAAAAACTGTTTTTT.

This clone is medium-sized within its sample. This chain joins TRBV12-5 and TRBJ1-5; a possible D gene is TRBD1 (5 bases). Between the trimmed V and J ends, which lost 7 bases and 7 bases, there was a span of 14 bases. Germline CDR1 reads LGHNT; CDR2 reads FRNRAP. There are 13 residues in the CDR3. This chain's CDR3 is CASAGGGWQPQHF. The CDR3, as DNA: TGTGCTAGTGCCGGGGGGGGATGGCAGCCCCAGCATTTT.

The genes are TRBV6-5 and TRBJ1-1; no clear D. Germline CDR1 is MNHEY and CDR2 is SVGAGI. The CDR3 extends over 11 amino acids. With 6 bases removed from V and 1 base from J, the gap between germline ends came to 3 bases. The chain's CDR3 is CASRRNTEAFF. The CDR3 region has the DNA TGTGCCAGCAGGAGGAACACTGAAGCTTTCTTT.

V and J are TRBV30 and TRBJ2-7; D assignment may be TRBD1 or TRBD2 (5 bases each). The CDR3 runs to 12 residues. Germline loops: CDR1 GTSNPN, CDR2 SVGIG (reference sequence). The ends were cut back, 5 bases at V and 0 bases at J, with 8 bases in the middle. CDR3 residues: CAWGTASYEQYF. Here the CDR3 DNA reads TGTGCCTGGGGGACGGCCTCCTACGAGCAGTACTTC.

The sample holds one count of this clone. V is TRBV14 and J is TRBJ2-3, with D maybe TRBD2 (6 bases). This CDR3 region has 16 residues. From germline, CDR1 is SGHDN and CDR2 FVKESK. The V end lost 0 bases, the J end lost 0 bases, and 10 bases lay between the germline ends. CDR3 in DNA: TGTGCCAGCAGCCAAGATGGGGGGTTTAGCACAGATACGCAGTATTTT. Protein sequence: CASSQDGGFSTDTQYF. The whole variable domain, remainder taken from reference TRBV14 and TRBJ2-3, is EAGVTQFPSHSVIEKGQTVTLRCDPISGHDNLYWYRRVMGKEIKFLLHFVKESKQDESGMPNNRFLAERTGGTYSTLKVQPAELEDSGVYFCASSQDGGFSTDTQYFGPGTRLTVL.

The chain uses TRBV2 and TRBJ2-1; D gene ambiguous. Germline assignment: CDR1 SNHLY and CDR2 FYNNEI. This CDR3 is 10 amino acids long. With 7 bases removed from V and 7 bases from J, the gap between germline ends came to 5 bases. CDR3: CASNKNEQFF. CDR3 nucleotides: TGTGCCAGCAATAAGAATGAGCAGTTCTTC.

The chain uses TRBV7-4 and TRBJ2-5, with 8 nucleotides matching TRBD1. The better agreement between TRBJ2-7 and the DNA end casts doubt on the J call. Per the germline V gene, CDR1 is SGHVT and CDR2 is SQSDAQ. The CDR3 sequence is 16 residues long. CDR3 amino acids: CASSLDLMTGAYEQYF. The CDR3 DNA follows: TGTGCCAGCAGCCTTGACCTCATGACAGGGGCCTACGAGCAGTACTTC.

The chain employs TRBV7-8 and TRBJ2-3, with TRBD2 matching over 12 bases. CDR1 is SGHVS, CDR2 FQNEAQ, per germline. Trimming at V came to 6 bases and at J to 3 bases, leaving 7 bases not matched to a gene. The CDR3 extends over 16 amino acids. The CDR3 sequence: CASRNLAGGPTDTQYF. In nucleotides, the CDR3 is TGTGCCAGCAGGAATCTAGCGGGGGGGCCTACAGATACGCAGTATTTT. Filled out from reference TRBV7-8 and TRBJ2-3, the complete variable domain reads GAGVSQSPRYKVAKRGQDVALRCDPISGHVSLFWYQQALGQGPEFLTYFQNEAQLDKSGLPSDRFFAERPEGSVSTLKIQRTQQEDSAVYLCASRNLAGGPTDTQYFGPGTRLTVL.

This sequence joins TRBV19 and TRBJ2-2; 12 nucleotides align to TRBD1. Germline V CDR1 and CDR2: LNHDA, SQIVND (reference sequence). Unmatched junction bases numbered 5, after V lost 6 bases and J lost 6 bases. The CDR3 has 15 residues. CDR3 sequence (DNA): TGTGCCAGTAGATCCGGGACAGGGGGCCCCGGGGAGCTGTTTTTT. Its translation is CASRSGTGGPGELFF. Complete variable domain (other parts from reference TRBV19 and TRBJ2-2): DGGITQSPKYLFRKEGQNVTLSCEQNLNHDAMYWYRQDPGQGLRLIYYSQIVNDFQKGDIAEGYSVSREKKESFPLTVTSAQKNPTAFYLCASRSGTGGPGELFFGEGSRLTVL.

The V call is TRBV5-1, the J call TRBJ2-2; no clear D. V was clipped by 4 bases and J by 5 bases, with 12 bases between them. The CDR3 totals 14 residues. CDR1 is SGHRS, CDR2 YFSETQ, per germline. As DNA, the CDR3 is TGCGCCAGCAGCCAGACCGGGCAGACCGGGGAGCTGTTTTTT. Its translation: CASSQTGQTGELFF.

The V gene is TRBV7-9, the J gene TRBJ1-4; D remains unclear. This CDR3 is 15 amino acids long. Trimming removed 1 base at V and 5 bases at J, with 11 bases between. The germline V gene has CDR1 SEHNR and CDR2 FQNEAQ (reference sequence). The CDR3 DNA follows: TGTGCCAGCAGCTTAGAGCCCAGACGCAATGAAAAACTGTTTTTT. It is translated as CASSLEPRRNEKLFF.

CDR3 region: CASSYGAAGEGTQYF. CDR3 DNA sequence: TGTGCCAGCAGTTACGGCGCGGCGGGAGAGGGGACCCAGTACTTC. V and J are TRBV6-5 and TRBJ2-5; 7 bases are a match to TRBD2. The CDR3 runs 15 residues. Unmatched junction bases numbered 10, after V lost 2 bases and J lost 7 bases. Germline CDR1 reads MNHEY; CDR2 reads SVGAGI.

The rearrangement uses TRBV6-5 and TRBJ1-1; 9 bases fit TRBD1. V gave up 6 bases and J gave up 4 bases; unmatched junction bases: 9. Germline lookup yields CDR1 MNHEY and CDR2 SVGAGI. The CDR3 loop spans 15 amino acids. The CDR3, as DNA: TGTGCCAGCAGGCAACTTACAGGGGGCTCCACTGAAGCTTTCTTT. Protein sequence: CASRQLTGGSTEAFF.

The J gene is TRBJ2-2, the V gene TRBV19, with TRBD1 identical over 8 bases. The ends lost 2 bases at V and 7 bases at J; junction bases unmatched: 6. CDR1 is LNHDA and CDR2 is SQIVND in the germline V gene (reference sequence). This CDR3 contains 15 residues. For the CDR3, the DNA is TGTGCCAGTAGTATAACAGGGGGTTTCGGCGGGGAGCTGTTTTTT. This gives the protein CASSITGGFGGELFF.

The J gene is TRBJ2-1, the V gene TRBV11-3, with 14 bases identical to TRBD2. Germline CDR1 SGHNT, CDR2 YENEEA. Trimming removed 5 bases from V and 8 bases from J; junction bases left unmatched: 5. The CDR3 extends over 15 amino acids. CDR3 coding DNA: TGTGCCAGCAGCCAAGGACTAGCGGGAGGTCATGAGCAGTTCTTC. Translated, it gives CASSQGLAGGHEQFF.

The rearrangement links TRBV27 to TRBJ2-2, with D possibly TRBD2 on 5 matching bases. The V gene's germline CDR1 is MNHEY and CDR2 SMNVEV (reference sequence). V lost 6 bases, J lost 4 bases, and 15 bases lay in between. CDR3 length: 15 residues. CDR3 DNA sequence: TGTGCCAGCAGGGGAAGGGCCCGGGGCACCGGGGAGCTGTTTTTT. Amino acid sequence: CASRGRARGTGELFF.

This chain joins TRBV6-5 and TRBJ1-2; D remains ambiguous. Trimming removed 5 bases from V and 4 bases from J, with 11 bases in between. The CDR3 length is 13 residues. The V gene's germline CDR1 is MNHEY and CDR2 SVGAGI. CDR3 amino acids: CASSERNGYGYTF. CDR3 nucleotides: TGTGCCAGCAGTGAACGGAACGGCTATGGCTACACCTTC.